A single sample is the source of the 2 T cell receptor beta chains below, sequenced in a study of cytomegalovirus exposure and HLA in healthy donors. PCR primers comprised 60 Vbeta and 13 Jbeta primers. Only in-frame clones appear in the TCRdb table, and some are missing; sequencing was by immunoSEQ multiplex PCR. The sample holds 150,000 to 200,000 clones, roughly 84% seen once. Sequencing was performed on PBMCs. The receptors originated from a man aged 25 to 45 in good health and CMV-seronegative.

This clone has just one count. V usage is TRBV4-3 and J usage is TRBJ2-5; TRBD2 is a possible D gene (7 bases). CDR1 is LGHNA, CDR2 YSLEER, per germline. The CDR3 loop spans 18 amino acids. Trimming stripped 1 base from V and 2 bases from J, with 20 bases between. CDR3: CASSQAWAGAGTQETQYF. The CDR3 DNA reads as TGCGCCAGCAGCCAAGCCTGGGCAGGAGCGGGGACACAAGAGACCCAGTACTTC.

The V call is TRBV7-8, the J call TRBJ1-1, with D possibly TRBD1 on 5 matching bases. The CDR3 consists of 15 residues. Germline V gene sequence: CDR1 SGHVS, CDR2 FQNEAQ. V was trimmed by 1 base and J by 7 bases, leaving 16 bases between them. CDR3 in DNA: TGTGCCAGCAGCTTAGGCGCAGGGCCCTCTTTTGAAGCTTTCTTT. Encoded protein: CASSLGAGPSFEAFF.